Each of the 20 T cell receptor beta chains below was sequenced from the same sample in a study of blood T cell repertoires in COVID-19. Sequenced by immunoSEQ multiplex PCR; TCRdb stores in-frame clones only, minus some. The data hold approximately 270,000 clones, with about nine tenths observed a single time. Sequenced sample: PBMCs or T cells enriched from blood (not recorded which). The receptors were sampled from a man in his forties or fifties who had recovered from COVID-19.

The rearrangement links TRBV11-2 to TRBJ2-5; D call uncertain. The CDR3 extends over 13 amino acids. Trimming took 7 bases from V and 2 from J, leaving 11 bases between them. In germline, CDR1 is SGHAT, CDR2 FQNNGV. CDR3 in amino acids: CASTYNSQETQYF. In nucleotides, the CDR3 is TGTGCCAGCACCTACAACAGTCAAGAGACCCAGTACTTC.

The chain links TRBV5-4 to TRBJ2-7; 7 positions agree with TRBD1. The CDR3 runs 13 residues. V lost 4 bases, J lost 12 bases, and 13 bases stayed unmatched. In germline, CDR1 is SGHNT, CDR2 YYREEE (reference sequence). The CDR3 DNA follows: TGTGCCAGCAGCCTGGGGACAGTCGACCAGCGGTACTTC. Translated: CASSLGTVDQRYF.

The chain uses TRBV7-9 and TRBJ2-2; 7 positions match TRBD1. CDR1 is SEHNR and CDR2 is FQNEAQ in the germline V gene (reference sequence). This CDR3 contains 15 residues. V dropped 5 bases and J dropped 4; count of bases not matched to a gene: 7. The CDR3 region has the DNA TGTGCCAGCAGCCGTACAGGGGCCGGCACCGGGGAGCTGTTTTTT. Translation gives CASSRTGAGTGELFF.

The V gene is TRBV5-1, the J gene TRBJ2-3; 8 bases align to TRBD2. Germline-derived CDR1 and CDR2 are SGHRS and YFSETQ. The CDR3 has 16 residues. The V segment lost 0 bases and the J segment 7 bases; nucleotides outside the gene matches: 10. The CDR3 region has the DNA TGCGCCAGCAGCTTGGACCCTCCCAGCGGGGGATATACGCAGTATTTT. Its translation: CASSLDPPSGGYTQYF. The full variable domain, its missing parts supplied by reference TRBV5-1 and TRBJ2-3, is KAGVTQTPRYLIKTRGQQVTLSCSPISGHRSVSWYQQTPGQGLQFLFEYFSETQRNKGNFPGRFSGRQFSNSRSEMNVSTLELGDSALYLCASSLDPPSGGYTQYFGPGTRLTVL.

The chain has TRBV7-8 and TRBJ1-1, with no clear D. V dropped 5 bases and J dropped 0 bases, with 10 bases sitting between them. This CDR3 is 14 amino acids long. Germline V gives CDR1 SGHVS, CDR2 FQNEAQ. The CDR3 DNA reads as TGTGCCAGCAGCATCAGTTTGCTGAACACTGAAGCTTTCTTT. Translated: CASSISLLNTEAFF.

This chain links TRBV27 with TRBJ1-5, with a weak D call TRBD1 (5 bases). Trimming pared 2 bases from V and 0 bases from J, leaving 11 bases between. The CDR3 is 16 residues long. Germline V lookup: CDR1 MNHEY, CDR2 SMNVEV (reference sequence). The CDR3 here is CASSLSGGFSNQPQHF. In DNA form, the CDR3 reads TGTGCCAGCAGTTTAAGCGGGGGGTTTAGCAATCAGCCCCAGCATTTT.

V usage is TRBV2 and J usage is TRBJ2-1; D is perhaps TRBD2 (6 bases). The CDR3 covers 13 residues. Trimming removed 1 base at V and 10 bases at J, with 11 bases between. Germline CDR1 and CDR2: SNHLY and FYNNEI. The CDR3 coding sequence is TGTGCCAGCAGTGAAGTACCCCTAGCGGAGCAGTTCTTC. Amino acid sequence: CASSEVPLAEQFF.

The V gene is TRBV11-2, the J gene TRBJ1-1; no clear D. CDR3 length equals 14 residues. V gave up 0 bases and J gave up 4 bases, with 9 bases separating them. CDR1 SGHAT and CDR2 FQNNGV come from the germline V gene. CDR3 residues: CASSLERWSTEAFF. The CDR3 DNA reads TGTGCCAGCAGCTTAGAGAGGTGGAGCACTGAAGCTTTCTTT.

J is TRBJ2-1 and V is TRBV5-1, with D possibly TRBD2 on 5 matching bases. The V end was cut by 7 bases, the J end by 6 bases, with 32 bases between. Germline assignment: CDR1 SGHRS and CDR2 YFSETQ. CDR3 length: 19 amino acids. The CDR3: CASLNLDSITPGFSNEQFF. For the CDR3, the DNA is TGCGCCAGCTTGAATTTGGACTCAATTACTCCAGGCTTCTCCAATGAGCAGTTCTTC.

The chain uses TRBV6-4 and TRBJ1-2, with D possibly TRBD1 on 6 matching bases. The germline V and J ends were trimmed by 0 bases and 8 bases, with 16 bases remaining between them. The CDR3 runs 15 residues. CDR1 is MRHNA, CDR2 SNTAGT, per germline. The CDR3 here is CASSDSGGDVRGYTF. CDR3 coding DNA: TGTGCCAGCAGTGACTCTGGGGGCGACGTGAGAGGCTACACCTTC.

To note about this clone: In the same sample, other DNA sequences code for this CDR3. V gene TRBV5-1 combines with J gene TRBJ2-5; D unclear. The CDR3 totals 11 residues. Germline CDR1 and CDR2: SGHRS and YFSETQ. V lost 4 bases to trimming and J lost 2 bases, with 3 bases between them. CDR3 DNA: TGCGCCAGCAGCCTGCAAGAGACCCAGTACTTC. Protein product: CASSLQETQYF.

Comments on this clone: Other DNA sequences of this sample code for an identical CDR3. This chain connects TRBV6-5 to TRBJ1-1, with 8 bases lining up with TRBD1. Germline lookup yields CDR1 MNHEY and CDR2 SVGAGI. The CDR3 runs to 13 residues. V lost 4 bases to trimming and J lost 5 bases; unmatched junction nucleotides: 3. This CDR3 reads CASSSQGGTEAFF. Here the CDR3 DNA reads TGTGCCAGCAGTTCACAGGGGGGAACTGAAGCTTTCTTT.

The chain carries TRBV7-9 and TRBJ2-1; the D gene is possibly TRBD1 (6 bases). The CDR3 length is 15 residues. Between the trimmed V and J ends, which lost 7 bases and 3 bases, there was a span of 16 bases. CDR1 is SEHNR, CDR2 FQNEAQ, per germline (reference sequence). CDR3 sequence reads: CASITLQGLYNEQFF. DNA for the CDR3: TGTGCCAGCATTACCTTACAGGGCCTCTACAATGAGCAGTTCTTC.

This chain connects TRBV27 to TRBJ2-1, with 8 bases aligning to TRBD1. Per the germline V gene, CDR1 is MNHEY and CDR2 is SMNVEV (reference sequence). Trimming cost V 0 bases and J 9 bases; bases outside gene matches: 4. The CDR3 runs 14 residues. CDR3 region: CASSLSPRGLEQFF. CDR3 nucleotide sequence: TGTGCCAGCAGTTTATCTCCCAGGGGGCTTGAGCAGTTCTTC.

The rearrangement uses TRBV29-1 and TRBJ1-5; 8 bases are shared with TRBD1. Unmatched junction bases numbered 7, after V lost 7 bases and J lost 8 bases. Germline CDR1 SQVTM, CDR2 ANQGSEA. The CDR3 is 12 residues long. CDR3 bases: TGCAGCGCAGGACAGGGACGAGAGCCCCAGCATTTT. This encodes CSAGQGREPQHF. Full variable domain (missing parts from reference TRBV29-1 and TRBJ1-5): SAVISQKPSRDICQRGTSLTIQCQVDSQVTMMFWYRQQPGQSLTLIATANQGSEATYESGFVIDKFPISRPNLTFSTLTVSNMSPEDSSIYLCSAGQGREPQHFGDGTRLSIL.

This chain uses TRBV10-2 with TRBJ2-5; D not resolved. The CDR3 spans 13 residues. Germline CDR1 WSHSY, CDR2 SAAADI. V shed 7 bases and J shed 4 bases, with 13 bases lying between them. The CDR3 is CASTLGVGETQYF. The DNA for the CDR3 is TGCGCCAGCACTTTAGGAGTTGGAGAGACCCAGTACTTC.

This chain connects TRBV7-7 to TRBJ2-2; D is unclear. The length of the CDR3 is 14 residues. Trimming removed 4 bases at V and 3 bases at J, with 9 bases between. Germline CDR1 is SSHAT and CDR2 is FNYEAQ (reference sequence). CDR3 sequence: CASSSELYTGELFF. Written as DNA, the CDR3 is TGTGCCAGCAGCTCCGAACTCTACACCGGGGAGCTGTTTTTT.

This clone was seen a single time. V and J are TRBV4-3 and TRBJ2-3; D gene unclear. Trimming left V 0 bases short and J 2 bases short, with 12 bases between. Germline V lookup: CDR1 LGHNA, CDR2 YSLEER. CDR3 length: 16 amino acids. The CDR3 reads CASSQDSPFLTDTQYF. DNA for the CDR3: TGCGCCAGCAGCCAAGATTCCCCGTTTCTCACAGATACGCAGTATTTT.

The chain combines TRBV5-1 with TRBJ2-2; 9 bases line up with TRBD1. CDR1 is SGHRS and CDR2 is YFSETQ in the germline V gene. There are 16 residues in the CDR3. V shed 5 bases and J 4 bases; nucleotides not matched to a gene: 9. DNA for the CDR3: TGCGCCAGCAGACAAAGCCGGGACAGGGTCACCGGGGAGCTGTTTTTT. Translating gives CASRQSRDRVTGELFF.

This rearrangement joins TRBV28 to TRBJ2-7, with TRBD2 as a possible D gene (6 bases). Trimming shortened V by 3 bases and J by 0 bases, and 15 bases separated the two germline ends. This CDR3 has 16 residues. Germline CDR1 reads MDHEN; CDR2 reads SYDVKM. DNA for the CDR3: TGTGCCAGCAGTTTTAAAGGAGCGGGCTACTCCTACGAGCAGTACTTC. It yields the protein CASSFKGAGYSYEQYF.